The T cell receptor beta chain described here comes from a study of blood T cell repertoires in COVID-19. At the level of the study: Samples came from the United States, Italy and Spain, spanning acute and convalescent COVID-19. PBMCs, B-cell-depleted T cells, or T cells were the source of the cDNA or gDNA that made up the material.

As handled by the study authors: Nucleated cell number was recorded as an estimate derived from reference gene primer amplification. The table came from immunoSEQ multiplex PCR; TCRdb's copy has only in-frame clones and leaves some out. D and trimming were read from the DNA, whereas the V and J calls and clone size are those reported in that table. The sample shows about 280,000 clones, under 90% of them seen only once. After removal of 2 bases from V and 16 bases from J, the junction contained 6 bases not matched to a gene. This CDR3 is 11 amino acids long. Germline V gives CDR1 SGHTS, CDR2 YDEGEE. The sequencing sample was made of peripheral blood. V and J are TRBV5-8 and TRBJ2-4; 7 bases line up with TRBD1. The clonotype comes from a man aged 45-65 years with acute or convalescent COVID-19. CDR3 nucleotides: TGTGCCAGCAGCTTTCAGGACAGGCCTTACTTC. It specifies CASSFQDRPYF. The variable domain in full, completed from reference TRBV5-8 and TRBJ2-4, reads EAGVTQSPTHLIKTRGQQATLRCSPISGHTSVYWYQQALGLGLQFLLWYDEGEERNRGNFPPRFSGRQFPNYSSELNVNALELEDSALYLCASSFQDRPYFGAGTRLSVL.